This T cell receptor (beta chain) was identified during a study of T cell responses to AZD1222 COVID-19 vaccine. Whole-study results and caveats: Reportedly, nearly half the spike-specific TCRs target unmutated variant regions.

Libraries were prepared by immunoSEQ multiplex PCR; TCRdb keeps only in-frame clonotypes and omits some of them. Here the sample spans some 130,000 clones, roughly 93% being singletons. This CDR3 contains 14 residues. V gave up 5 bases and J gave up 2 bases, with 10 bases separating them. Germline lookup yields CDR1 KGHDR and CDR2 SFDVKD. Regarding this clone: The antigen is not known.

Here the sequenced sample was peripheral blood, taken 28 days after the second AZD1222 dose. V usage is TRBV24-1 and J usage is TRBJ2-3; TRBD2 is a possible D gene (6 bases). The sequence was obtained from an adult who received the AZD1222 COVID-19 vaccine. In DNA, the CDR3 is TGTGCCACCAGTGCCCTGGACTACACAGATACGCAGTATTTT. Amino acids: CATSALDYTDTQYF.